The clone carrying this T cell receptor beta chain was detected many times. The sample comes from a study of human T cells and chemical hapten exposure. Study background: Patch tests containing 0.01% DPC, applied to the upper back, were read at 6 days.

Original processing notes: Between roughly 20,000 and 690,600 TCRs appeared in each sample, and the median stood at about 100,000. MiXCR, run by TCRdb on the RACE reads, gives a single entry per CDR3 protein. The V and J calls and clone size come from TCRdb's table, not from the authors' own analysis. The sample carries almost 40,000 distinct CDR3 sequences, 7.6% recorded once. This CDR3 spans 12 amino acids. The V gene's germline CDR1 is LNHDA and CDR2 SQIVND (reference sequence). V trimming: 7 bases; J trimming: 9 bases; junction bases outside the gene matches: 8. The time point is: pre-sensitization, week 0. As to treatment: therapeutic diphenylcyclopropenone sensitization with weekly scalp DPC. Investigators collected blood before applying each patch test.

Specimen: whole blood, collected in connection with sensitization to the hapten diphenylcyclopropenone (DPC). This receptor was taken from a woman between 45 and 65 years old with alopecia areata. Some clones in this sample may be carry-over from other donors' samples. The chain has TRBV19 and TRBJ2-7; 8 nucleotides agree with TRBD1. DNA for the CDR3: TGTGCCAGTACCGACAGGGGTTTCGTGCAGTACTTC. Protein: CASTDRGFVQYF.